This T cell receptor beta chain was observed in a study of cytomegalovirus exposure and HLA in healthy donors. Study-wide results and limits: Being productive about 87% or about 30% of the time was typical of most TCR beta V segments in an earlier analysis. Exclusion applied to some V segments, including TRBV6-2 and TRBV6-3, as they were indistinguishable. The likely origin of a cluster of highly shared sequence variants was a sequencing artifact. Investigators reported 150 to 200 TCR beta chains as tied to cytomegalovirus.

The CDR3 loop spans 13 amino acids. The V segment lost 4 bases and the J segment 6 bases; nucleotides outside the gene matches: 6. Germline V gene lookup returns CDR1 MGHDK and CDR2 SYGVNS. In the PCR, 60 Vbeta and 13 Jbeta primers were used. Here immunoSEQ multiplex PCR was the method, and the copy in TCRdb shows in-frame clones only, minus some. The data show roughly 180,000 clones, roughly a tenth seen once. This clone has more than one count but fewer than ten. Its matching antigen is unknown. Sequencing was carried out using PBMCs. The chain employs TRBV25-1 and TRBJ2-7; the match to TRBD1 covers 7 bases. This TCR came from a woman aged 25 to 45 in good health and CMV-seropositive. The CDR3 protein is CASSAETGREQYF. CDR3 nucleotides: TGTGCCAGCAGTGCAGAGACAGGGCGCGAGCAGTACTTC.